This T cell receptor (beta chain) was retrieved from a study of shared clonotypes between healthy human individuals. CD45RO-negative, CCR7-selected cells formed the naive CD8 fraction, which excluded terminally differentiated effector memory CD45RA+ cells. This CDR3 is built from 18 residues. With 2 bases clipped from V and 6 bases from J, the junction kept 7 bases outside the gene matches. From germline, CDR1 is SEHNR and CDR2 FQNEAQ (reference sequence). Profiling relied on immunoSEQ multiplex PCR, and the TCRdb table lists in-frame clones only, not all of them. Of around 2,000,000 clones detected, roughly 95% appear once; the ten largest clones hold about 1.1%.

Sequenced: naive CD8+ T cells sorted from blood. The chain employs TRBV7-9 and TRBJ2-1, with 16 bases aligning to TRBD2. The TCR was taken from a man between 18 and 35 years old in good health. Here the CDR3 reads CASSLTGTSGRAVNEQFF. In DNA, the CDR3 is TGTGCCAGCAGCTTAACCGGGACTAGCGGGAGGGCCGTCAATGAGCAGTTCTTC. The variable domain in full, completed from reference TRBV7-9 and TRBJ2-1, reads DTGVSQNPRHKITKRGQNVTFRCDPISEHNRLYWYRQTLGQGPEFLTYFQNEAQLEKSRLLSDRFSAERPKGSFSTLEIQRTEQGDSAMYLCASSLTGTSGRAVNEQFFGPGTRLTVL.